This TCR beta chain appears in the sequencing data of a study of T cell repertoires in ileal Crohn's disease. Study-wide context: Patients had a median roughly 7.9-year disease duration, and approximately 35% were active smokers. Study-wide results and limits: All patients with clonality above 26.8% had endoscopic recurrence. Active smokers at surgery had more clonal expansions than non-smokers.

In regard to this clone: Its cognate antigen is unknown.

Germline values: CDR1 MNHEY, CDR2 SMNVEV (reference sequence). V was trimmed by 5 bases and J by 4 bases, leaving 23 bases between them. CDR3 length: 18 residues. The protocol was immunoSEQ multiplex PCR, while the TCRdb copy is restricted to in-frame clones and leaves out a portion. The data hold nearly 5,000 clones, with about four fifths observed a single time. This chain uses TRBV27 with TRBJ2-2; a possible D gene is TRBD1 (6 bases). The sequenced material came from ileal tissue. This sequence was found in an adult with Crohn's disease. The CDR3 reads CASSTRPPRTESTGELFF. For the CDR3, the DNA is TGTGCCAGCAGTACCAGGCCCCCGAGGACAGAATCCACCGGGGAGCTGTTTTTT.